Described below is a single T cell receptor beta chain sequence and its context. The data were produced by immunoSEQ multiplex PCR, yet TCRdb's version contains in-frame clones alone and is incomplete. The table has about 54,000 clones, approximately 85% seen once; the top ten hold around a fifth. After thawing and overnight rest, PBMC were stained with GMM-loaded CD1B tetramer, viability dye and anti-CD3 for sorting. CD1B tetramers were loaded with Rhodococcus equi-derived C32 glucose monomycolate. PBMC for tetramer sorting were first depleted of CD14-expressing monocytes. Tetramer-negative cells, about 97,000 per donor, were also sorted. Looked up from germline, CDR1 is SGDLS and CDR2 is YYNGEE. The CDR3 is 15 residues long. The germline V and J ends were trimmed by 3 bases and 2 bases, with 13 bases remaining between them. This record belongs to a study of T cells in tuberculosis. Study results and caveats: The stringent gate may have excluded weak CD1B-GMM tetramer binders.

The gene calls are TRBV9 and TRBJ2-3, with D maybe TRBD2 (5 bases). The TCR comes from an adult woman with latent tuberculosis. The sequencing input was CD1b-GMM tetramer-negative cells sorted from PBMCs. CDR3: CASSEGLRTTDTQYF. The DNA of the CDR3 is TGTGCCAGCAGCGAAGGACTTAGAACCACAGATACGCAGTATTTT.